This T cell receptor (beta chain) derives from a study of blood T cell repertoires in COVID-19 (dated by TCRdb to between 2020 and 2021). Describing the broader study: Collaborator samples came from the United States, Italy and Spain and covered acute and convalescent phases of COVID-19. The material from the prospective study consisted of cDNA or gDNA derived from T cells, B-cell-depleted T cells, or PBMCs. Subjects who had been exposed to COVID-19, were actively infected with it, or had recovered from it provided the deeply sampled blood TCRbeta repertoires that made up the dataset. A freely available public database, intended as a resource for researchers studying the immune response to SARS-CoV-2, is where the repertoires were released. The samples were drawn from the first 160 participants of the ongoing ImmuneRACE study and from over 950 subjects provided by 6 global collaborators. A de-identified subject ID, COVID-19 status, age in years and sex were almost always included in the sample metadata. Where available, HLA class I and class II types were obtained from metadata supplied by the sample provider rather than from assay-based typing.

The paper's findings and limits, for the study overall: How much clinical and demographic metadata was included differed by source and by participant, and the metadata was provided uncurated.

Each collaborating institution followed its own protocols to collect whole blood in K2EDTA tubes. For TCRbeta analysis, collaborator samples were shipped as frozen whole blood, as isolated PBMCs, or as DNA extracted from either sample type. TCRbeta CDR3 regions were amplified from genomic DNA using the immunoSEQ Assay, a bias-controlled multiplex PCR. Under the source paper's analysis protocol: Nucleated cell counts per sample were estimated from amplification of reference gene primers within the assay. To quantify the absolute abundance of each unique TCRbeta CDR3 rearrangement, sequence reads were collapsed and filtered. Productive Simpson clonality was computed per sample as the square root of Simpson's diversity index over productive rearrangements. TCRdb limited this immuneACCESS table to in-frame rearrangements with V and J called. A share of clones is missing; checked studies link under half to unresolved V genes, and the rest is unexplained. The V and J calls and the clone size are those of that table, but D and trimming were determined from the DNA. Here the sample has 44,000 or so clones; 83% occur a single time. The leading ten clones occupy 8.2% of the sample.

Worth noting for this clone: The antigen it recognizes is unknown. There are no base qualities to consult, and no much larger clone falls within one base.

The CDR3 sequence holds 13 residues, the cysteine and phenylalanine included. The retained sequence is limited to the CDR3, 39 bases, with the frame set at the first base. Unmatched junction bases come to 3, with V trimmed by 8 bases and J by 0 bases. Based on the germline V gene, the CDR1 and CDR2 sequences are SNHLY and FYNNEI. The sequence was collected from a man older than 75 in a cohort sampled during active COVID-19. The sequencing input was peripheral blood. Recombination joined TRBV2 with TRBJ1-1, with TRBD1 matching 7 junction bases. The CDR3 corresponds to CASAGQMNTEAFF. The DNA sequence is TGTGCCAGCGCGGGACAGATGAACACTGAAGCTTTCTTT.